These T cell receptor beta chains were read from a single sample in a study of coeliac disease. Method: immunoSEQ multiplex PCR; TCRdb's copy keeps in-frame clones and lacks some. The table includes under 9,500 clones, less than 75% detected once. Sequenced input: intraepithelial lymphocytes from the gut. All receptors come from an older woman with celiac disease. Each CDR3 is given with its conserved first and last residue. The order of the fields is D gene, J gene, clone size, V gene, CDR3 DNA, CDR3 protein. A D gene is named only where the DNA matches it firmly. Clone size is not always given. Where it is, it says once, few, many or a class for expanded clones.

>TRBD1|TRBJ2-1|-|TRBV6-6
TGTGCCAGCAGTACAGGGGGTTCCTACAATGAGCAGTTCTTC
CASSTGGSYNEQFF
>TRBD1|TRBJ2-2|-|TRBV7-6
TGTGCCAGCAGCCCGACAGGGGGCCGATTCGGGGAGCTGTTTTTT
CASSPTGGRFGELFF
>-|TRBJ2-2|-|TRBV2
TGTGCCAGCAAGCCCGGAGAGACCGGGGAGCTGTTTTTT
CASKPGETGELFF
>-|TRBJ2-7|few|TRBV7-9
TGTGCCAGCAGCCCGGACTCGTCCTACGAGCAGTACTTC
CASSPDSSYEQYF
>TRBD2|TRBJ2-2|-|TRBV18
TGTGCCAGCTCACCCAAGGGGACTAGTGGAGGGACCGGGGAGCTGTTTTTT
CASSPKGTSGGTGELFF
>TRBD2|TRBJ2-1|-|TRBV5-1
TGCGCCAGCAGCGCTTCTAGCGGGGGTGGCGATGAGCAGTTCTTC
CASSASSGGGDEQFF
>TRBD2|TRBJ2-1|few|TRBV11-2
TGTGCCAGCAGCACATGGACTAGCGGGAGCTCGGATGAGCAGTTCTTC
CASSTWTSGSSDEQFF
>-|TRBJ1-2|-|TRBV12-2
TGTGCAAGTCGCTTAAAGGGGGCGCAAAAAACTGATGGCTACACCTTC
CASRLKGAQKTDGYTF
>TRBD2|TRBJ2-1|-|TRBV19
TGTGCCAGTTCCCCGACCGCGGGTGTAGCGGGAGTTGAGCAGTTCTTC
CASSPTAGVAGVEQFF
>TRBD1|TRBJ2-1|-|TRBV28
TGTGCCAGCACCATGACAGGGATTCTCAATGAGCAGTTCTTC
CASTMTGILNEQFF
>TRBD1|TRBJ2-1|medium-sized|TRBV6-5
TGTGCCAGCGGGCTCAGACAGGGATTGAATGAGCAGTTCTTC
CASGLRQGLNEQFF
>TRBD2|TRBJ2-3|-|TRBV6-6
TGTGCCAGCAGTGATGCGGGAGTGATGGCAGATACGCAGTATTTT
CASSDAGVMADTQYF
>TRBD1|TRBJ2-7|-|TRBV28
TGTGCCAGCAGTAGCCGGGACAGCTCCTACGAGCAGTACTTC
CASSSRDSSYEQYF
>-|TRBJ2-1|few|TRBV15
TGTGCCACCAGCAGAGATCGGCAGGAGGGTGAGCAGTTCTTC
CATSRDRQEGEQFF
>-|TRBJ2-1|-|TRBV5-4
TGTGCCAGCAGCTTGTCGAGTGAGCAGTTCTTC
CASSLSSEQFF
>TRBD2|TRBJ2-5|-|TRBV19
TGTGCCAGTAGTGAGGGACTATTCTTAGAGACCCAGTACTTC
CASSEGLFLETQYF
>-|TRBJ2-1|medium-sized|TRBV11-1
TGTGCCAGCAGCCCCCGAGGGGAGGCTTACAATGAGCAGTTCTTC
CASSPRGEAYNEQFF
>-|TRBJ1-6|-|TRBV9
TGTGCCAGCAGCGCAACTGCTGCAGAGGGTGGATCACCCCTCCACTTT
CASSATAAEGGSPLHF
>-|TRBJ2-4|medium-sized|TRBV10-3
TGTGCCATCAGTGATCCGGGGATAGCCAAAAACATTCAGTACTTC
CAISDPGIAKNIQYF
>-|TRBJ2-2|few|TRBV21-1
TGTGCCAGCAGTACCCCCGGGACTAGCGGGAGGCGTCCGCAGGTCGGGGAGCTGTTTTTT
CASSTPGTSGRRPQVGELFF
>-|TRBJ2-1|few|TRBV2
TGTGCCAGCCGGCCCGGGGGCTACAATGAGCAGTTCTTC
CASRPGGYNEQFF
>TRBD2|TRBJ2-1|-|TRBV27
TGTGCCAGCACGAGTCCGGGACTACGCTCCAATGAGCAGTTCTTC
CASTSPGLRSNEQFF